This is a list of T cell receptor beta chains from one sample in a study of shared clonotypes between healthy human individuals. Some clones are missing from TCRdb's copy, which holds only in-frame ones; the method was immunoSEQ multiplex PCR. The sample consists of about 2.5 million clones, about 90% of them appearing once. The sample consisted of naive CD4+ T cells from PBMCs. These receptors were obtained from a man aged 18 to 35 in good health. Some clones in this sample may be carry-over from other donors' samples. Both conserved end residues are part of each CDR3. The D gene is left open where the match is weak. Clone size appears in some rows only: once, few, many, or a class for an expanded clone.

>15|TRBJ2-7|.|TRBD2|TRBV28
TGTGCCAGCAGACGGACTAGCGGCACCTCCTACGAGCAGTACTTC
CASRRTSGTSYEQYF
>10|TRBJ2-1|.|TRBD2|TRBV20-1
TGCAGTGTGGCGGGAGAAGAGCAGTTCTTC
CSVAGEEQFF
>15|TRBJ2-2|.|.|TRBV6-6
TGTGCCAGCAGTTACTCTGCCCTGAACACCGGGGAGCTGTTTTTT
CASSYSALNTGELFF
>20|TRBJ2-5|.|TRBD2|TRBV9
TGTGCCAGCAGCGCTAAAGGGGGGATAGCGGGAACCGGGAGGAAAGAGACCCAGTACTTC
CASSAKGGIAGTGRKETQYF
>15|TRBJ1-2|.|TRBD1|TRBV7-9
TGTGCCAGCAGCTTAGAAAGGGGGCGTGAGTATGGCTACACCTTC
CASSLERGREYGYTF
>16|TRBJ2-3|.|TRBD1|TRBV10-1
TGCGCCAGCCCGGGACGGGACAGGGGGCTTTCAGATACGCAGTATTTT
CASPGRDRGLSDTQYF
>14|TRBJ1-1|few|.|TRBV5-1
TGCGCCAGCAGCTTGGACGGGCTGAACACTGAAGCTTTCTTT
CASSLDGLNTEAFF
>12|TRBJ2-1|.|.|TRBV7-8
TGTGCCAGCAGCCACAGGGTAGGAAGTAAGTTCTTC
CASSHRVGSKFF
>14|TRBJ1-2|.|.|TRBV27
TGTGCCAGCAGTCCCTACCCGGCTGTCGCTGGCTACACCTTC
CASSPYPAVAGYTF
>12|TRBJ2-7|.|.|TRBV6-1
TGTGCCAGCAGTAGGGGTACCTACGAGCAGTACTTC
CASSRGTYEQYF
>22|TRBJ2-3|.|TRBD2|TRBV4-2
TGTGCCAGCAGCCAGGGGGTTCGTTTGAATCTGGCGGGAGATATGAACACAGATACGCAGTATTTT
CASSQGVRLNLAGDMNTDTQYF
>15|TRBJ2-7|.|TRBD1|TRBV19
TGTGCCAGTAGTATAGTCGACAGGGACCCCTACGAGCAGTACTTC
CASSIVDRDPYEQYF
>16|TRBJ2-2|.|TRBD2|TRBV27
TGTGCCAGCAGTTACATAGCGGGCGCGAACACCGGGGAGCTGTTTTTT
CASSYIAGANTGELFF
>19|TRBJ2-4|.|TRBD1|TRBV28
TGTGCCAGCAGTGTGACAGGGTTGAGGGAAGTTATAGCCAAAAACATTCAGTACTTC
CASSVTGLREVIAKNIQYF
>13|TRBJ2-1|.|.|TRBV7-3
TGTGCCAGCAGCTCGGCAGTGGAAGGCGAGCAGTTCTTC
CASSSAVEGEQFF
>13|TRBJ1-3|.|.|TRBV5-6
TGTGCCAGCAGCTTCGGACACGGGGACACCATATATTTT
CASSFGHGDTIYF
>15|TRBJ2-7|.|TRBD2|TRBV28
TGTGCCAGCCGGAGAGGACTAGCGGGAGGGTACGAGCAGTACTTC
CASRRGLAGGYEQYF
>15|TRBJ1-5|.|TRBD1|TRBV19
TGTGCCAGTAGTACTACAGGGGCCGGCAATCAGCCCCAGCATTTT
CASSTTGAGNQPQHF
>14|TRBJ1-4|once|TRBD1|TRBV10-2
TGCGCCAGCAGTGATACAGGGGGTAATGAAAAACTGTTTTTT
CASSDTGGNEKLFF
>16|TRBJ2-7|.|TRBD2|TRBV7-2
TGTGCCAGCAGCCTCATTGGACTAGCGGGAGGAGGGGAGCAGTACTTC
CASSLIGLAGGGEQYF
>15|TRBJ2-6|.|TRBD2|TRBV11-3
TGTGCCAGCAGCCCCGGGAGGGGGGAGGTCAACGTCCTGACTTTC
CASSPGRGEVNVLTF
>14|TRBJ2-1|.|TRBD1|TRBV5-4
TGTGCCAGCAGCGCCGGACCCCAGGGGGATGAGCAGTTCTTC
CASSAGPQGDEQFF
>16|TRBJ2-2|.|.|TRBV5-8
TGTGCCAGCAGCCCCTGGCGACAGACGAACACCGGGGAGCTGTTTTTT
CASSPWRQTNTGELFF
>13|TRBJ2-2|.|TRBD1|TRBV6-1
TGTGCCAGCAGGACAGGGGCGGCCGGGGAGCTGTTTTTT
CASRTGAAGELFF
>16|TRBJ2-2|.|.|TRBV6-4
TGTGCCAGCAGTGACTCGAGGAGGGGTAACACCGGGGAGCTGTTTTTT
CASSDSRRGNTGELFF
>15|TRBJ1-5|.|.|TRBV5-8
TGTGCCAGCAGCTTGTGGGACCATAGCAATCAGCCCCAGCATTTT
CASSLWDHSNQPQHF
>14|TRBJ2-1|.|TRBD2|TRBV5-4
TGTGCCAGCAGCTTGGCACTAGCGGGAGATGAGCAGTTCTTC
CASSLALAGDEQFF
>14|TRBJ2-4|.|.|TRBV14
TGTGCCAGCAGCGCGTGGTATGCCAAAAACATTCAGTACTTC
CASSAWYAKNIQYF
>13|TRBJ1-2|few|.|TRBV10-3
TGTGCCATCAGTGAGGACCGTAACTATGGCTACACCTTC
CAISEDRNYGYTF
>15|TRBJ2-7|.|.|TRBV18
TGTGCCAGCTCAACGGGACGGAGCGATCCCTACGAGCAGTACTTC
CASSTGRSDPYEQYF
>14|TRBJ2-5|.|TRBD1|TRBV5-4
TGTGCCAGCAGCGGACAGGGAACTCAAGAGACCCAGTACTTC
CASSGQGTQETQYF
>15|TRBJ2-2|.|.|TRBV18
TGTGCCAGCTCAGACCGGGACATTGTCACCGGGGAGCTGTTTTTT
CASSDRDIVTGELFF
>15|TRBJ2-3|.|TRBD2|TRBV9
TGTGCCAGCAGCCAGACTAGCGGCAGCACAGATACGCAGTATTTT
CASSQTSGSTDTQYF
>16|TRBJ2-1|.|.|TRBV28
TGTGCCAGCAGTGCAGGAGCCCTCGGGACTGGCCATGAGCAGTTCTTC
CASSAGALGTGHEQFF
>14|TRBJ2-1|.|TRBD1|TRBV27
TGTGCCAGCAGTTTCGGGACAGCCTACAATGAGCAGTTCTTC
CASSFGTAYNEQFF
>14|TRBJ2-7|.|.|TRBV5-1
TGCGCCAGCAGCTTGGTGGGGGGCGCCTACGAGCAGTACTTC
CASSLVGGAYEQYF
>15|TRBJ1-3|.|.|TRBV6-5
TGTGCCAGCAGTACTGGTGGGACCCCTAGAAACACCATATATTTT
CASSTGGTPRNTIYF
>15|TRBJ2-3|once|.|TRBV19
TGTGCCAGTAGTAAGGGGTTCCAGGGTGCAGATACGCAGTATTTT
CASSKGFQGADTQYF
>12|TRBJ1-3|.|.|TRBV2
TGTGCCAGCAGGCAGGCTGGAAACACCATATATTTT
CASRQAGNTIYF
>15|TRBJ1-3|.|TRBD1|TRBV6-1
TGTGCCAGCAGCGCTAGGGACAGTTCCTTCGGCACCATATATTTT
CASSARDSSFGTIYF
>11|TRBJ2-7|.|.|TRBV15
TGTGCCACCAGCAGAGATCACGAGCAGTACTTC
CATSRDHEQYF
>14|TRBJ2-7|once|.|TRBV6-5
TGTGCCAGCAGTTACTCAGGGAACTCCTACGAGCAGTACTTC
CASSYSGNSYEQYF
>13|TRBJ1-2|.|.|TRBV27
TGTGCCAGCAGTTTTTGGCAGGGTCGGGGCTACACCTTC
CASSFWQGRGYTF
>12|TRBJ2-5|.|.|TRBV7-6
TGTGCCAGCAGCTTAGGGCGGGGGACCCAGTACTTC
CASSLGRGTQYF
>14|TRBJ1-2|.|.|TRBV2
TGTGCCAGCAGTGACAGGGGCGCAGACTATGGCTACACCTTC
CASSDRGADYGYTF
>16|TRBJ2-2|once|TRBD2|TRBV9
TGTGCCAGCAGCGCACGACTAGCGGCGAACACCGGGGAGCTGTTTTTT
CASSARLAANTGELFF
>15|TRBJ2-7|.|.|TRBV6-6
TGTGCCAGCAGTTACTCGACGGACGACGGCTACGAGCAGTACTTC
CASSYSTDDGYEQYF